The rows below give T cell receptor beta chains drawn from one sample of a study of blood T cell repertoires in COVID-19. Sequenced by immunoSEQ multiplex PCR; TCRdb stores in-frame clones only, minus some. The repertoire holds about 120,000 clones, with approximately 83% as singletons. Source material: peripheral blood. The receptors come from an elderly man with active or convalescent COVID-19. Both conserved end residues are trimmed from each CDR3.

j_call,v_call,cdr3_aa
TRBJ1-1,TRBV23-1,ASSLACAMNTEAF
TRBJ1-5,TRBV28,ASSSQGPGQPQH
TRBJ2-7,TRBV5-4,ASSLGHDLGEQY
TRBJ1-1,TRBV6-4,ASKQTGTNTEAF
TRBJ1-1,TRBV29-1,SVTNTGRGTEAF
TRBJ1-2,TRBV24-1,ATSDPDRGGKGYT
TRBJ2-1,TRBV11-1,ASSHTSGSTNEQF
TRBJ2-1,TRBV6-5,ASSYGLSGGVNEQF
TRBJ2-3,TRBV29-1,SVEVRRGGPDTQY
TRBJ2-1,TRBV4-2,ASSQARLAGGQDNEQF
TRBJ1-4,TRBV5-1,ASTRGEGEKLF
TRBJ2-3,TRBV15,ATTKLAGSTDTQY
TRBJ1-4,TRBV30,AWKLRATNEKLF
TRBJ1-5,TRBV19,ASSILDRGLSNQPQH
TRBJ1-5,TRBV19,ASTRDREGNQPQH
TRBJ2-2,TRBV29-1,AGENTGELF
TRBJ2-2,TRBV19,ASSPTGLAGELF